This T cell receptor beta chain was observed in a study of cytomegalovirus exposure and HLA in healthy donors. Profiling relied on immunoSEQ multiplex PCR, and the TCRdb table lists in-frame clones only, not all of them. The sample includes about 160,000 clones, less than 90% of them seen just once. Points on this clone: At one boundary the junction diverges from the germline segment, which might be a read error.

Germline loops: CDR1 LNHNV, CDR2 YYDKDF (reference sequence). The CDR3 is 13 residues long. This sequence joins TRBV15 and TRBJ1-1; D is possibly TRBD1 (5 bases). The sample taken for sequencing was PBMCs. The receptor was isolated from a woman aged 18-29 years in good health and CMV-seronegative. Here the CDR3 reads CATSRDQDRGPHF. In nucleotides, the CDR3 is TGTGCCACCAGCAGAGATCAAGACAGAGGCCCCCACTTT.